A selection of T cell receptor beta chains follows, all from one sample in a study of vaccination effects on CD4 cells after COVID-19. Clones were sequenced by immunoSEQ multiplex PCR, and TCRdb holds only the in-frame ones, with some missing. The table includes some 25,000 clones, over 70% detected once. Their specific antigens are unknown. The sample in question was CD4+ T cells from PBMCs cultured with HCoV-NL63 spike peptides, obtained after COVID-19 vaccination. The receptors derive from a human donor who received a COVID-19 vaccine. CDR3s include the opening cysteine and the closing phenylalanine or tryptophan. Each record gives: V gene, D gene, clone size, J gene, CDR3 protein, CDR3 DNA. A D gene is named only where the DNA matches it firmly. Rows may omit the clone size; those that give it use once, few, many or a size class.

TRBV9	-	-	TRBJ1-4	CASGQSGEDEKLFF	TGTGCCAGCGGACAGTCAGGGGAGGATGAAAAACTGTTTTTT
TRBV30	TRBD1	once	TRBJ1-2	CAWTTGAGYTF	TGTGCCTGGACCACAGGGGCTGGCTACACCTTC
TRBV10-1	-	-	TRBJ1-2	CASSGDGARRYGYTF	TGCGCCAGCAGTGGGGACGGGGCCCGGAGGTATGGCTACACCTTC
TRBV2	-	-	TRBJ1-2	CASTPGTSANYGYTF	TGTGCCAGCACCCCGGGGACATCCGCTAACTATGGCTACACCTTC
TRBV10-1	TRBD1	-	TRBJ2-7	CASSESTGGDEQYF	TGCGCCAGCAGTGAGTCGACAGGGGGCGACGAGCAGTACTTC
TRBV4-3	-	-	TRBJ1-2	CASSPTANGYGYTF	TGCGCCAGCAGCCCAACGGCCAATGGGTATGGCTACACCTTC
TRBV10-3	-	few	TRBJ1-1	CAISDRDSHTEAFF	TGTGCCATCAGTGACAGGGATTCACACACTGAAGCTTTCTTT
TRBV3-1/TRBV3-2	TRBD1	-	TRBJ2-7	CASSHRTGAQVVYEQYF	TGTGCCAGCAGCCACCGGACAGGGGCGCAGGTAGTCTACGAGCAGTACTTC
TRBV19	-	-	TRBJ1-6	CASSTHGGPLHF	TGTGCCAGTAGCACCCATGGGGGCCCCCTCCACTTT
TRBV19	-	-	TRBJ2-3	CASSAYSDTQYF	TGTGCCAGTAGTGCCTATTCAGATACGCAGTATTTT
TRBV5-1	-	-	TRBJ2-7	CASRGPIPKQRGLTYEQYF	TGCGCCAGCAGGGGCCCAATACCGAAACAAAGAGGGTTAACCTACGAGCAGTACTTC
TRBV6-5	-	-	TRBJ1-1	CASSYSGGPSEAFF	TGTGCCAGCAGTTACTCGGGGGGACCGTCGGAAGCTTTCTTT
TRBV20-1	TRBD2	-	TRBJ2-3	CSASVIAGATDTQYF	TGCAGTGCTAGTGTGATAGCGGGAGCCACAGATACGCAGTATTTT
TRBV5-1	-	-	TRBJ1-2	CASSFSPGTSNYGYTF	TGCGCCAGCAGCTTTTCCCCCGGGACTTCGAACTATGGCTACACCTTC
TRBV7-9	-	-	TRBJ2-3	CASSLLGWMGTDTQYF	TGTGCCAGCAGCTTATTAGGCTGGATGGGCACAGATACGCAGTATTTT
TRBV11-2	-	-	TRBJ2-7	CASSPLRGSSYEQYF	TGTGCCAGCAGCCCCCTGCGGGGATCGTCCTACGAGCAGTACTTC
TRBV6-1	-	few	TRBJ1-1	CASSEMGVYEAFF	TGTGCCAGCAGTGAAATGGGGGTTTATGAAGCTTTCTTT
TRBV12-2	-	few	TRBJ1-2	CASRLIFLQTYPNYGYTF	TGTGCAAGTCGCTTAATATTTCTACAGACGTACCCTAACTATGGCTACACCTTC
TRBV19	-	-	TRBJ2-2	CASSMRGGLDTGELFF	TGTGCCAGTAGTATGAGGGGGGGCCTGGACACCGGGGAGCTGTTTTTT
TRBV2	-	-	TRBJ2-1	CASNGLQYNEQFF	TGTGCCAGCAATGGACTACAGTACAATGAGCAGTTCTTC
TRBV5-1	-	once	TRBJ2-2	CASSPAQNTGELFF	TGCGCCAGCAGCCCGGCCCAGAACACCGGGGAGCTGTTTTTT
TRBV3-1/TRBV3-2	-	-	TRBJ1-4	CASSQDIGVANEKLFF	TGTGCCAGCAGCCAAGATATTGGGGTGGCGAATGAAAAACTGTTTTTT
TRBV6-5	TRBD1	-	TRBJ1-2	CATQSPTGGYYGYTF	TGTGCCACCCAGAGCCCCACAGGGGGCTACTATGGCTACACCTTC
TRBV6-5	-	-	TRBJ1-5	CASSYSRRSVQPQHF	TGTGCCAGCAGTTACTCGAGGAGGTCAGTTCAGCCCCAGCATTTT
TRBV11-2	TRBD2	-	TRBJ2-5	CASSSAGLAQETQYF	TGTGCCAGCAGCTCCGCTGGACTAGCTCAAGAGACCCAGTACTTC
TRBV6-5	TRBD1	-	TRBJ1-6	CASSSTGNNSPLHF	TGTGCCAGCAGTTCGACAGGGAATAATTCACCCCTCCACTTT
TRBV7-2	TRBD1	-	TRBJ1-5	CASSLEGGGANQPQHF	TGTGCCAGCAGCTTAGAAGGGGGCGGTGCCAATCAGCCCCAGCATTTT
TRBV14	-	-	TRBJ1-1	CASKTANTEAFF	TGTGCCAGCAAAACGGCGAACACTGAAGCTTTCTTT
TRBV5-5	-	-	TRBJ1-2	CASSPVGAGYTF	TGTGCCAGCAGCCCCGTGGGGGCTGGCTACACCTTC
TRBV10-3	-	-	TRBJ1-5	CATGTADLNQPQHF	TGTGCCACCGGGACGGCGGACCTCAATCAGCCCCAGCATTTT
TRBV29-1	-	-	TRBJ2-2	CSVMTTTMNTGELFF	TGCAGCGTCATGACAACGACGATGAACACCGGGGAGCTGTTTTTT
TRBV24-1	-	-	TRBJ1-2	CATMDGNYGYTF	TGTGCCACGATGGACGGTAACTATGGCTACACCTTC
TRBV11-2	-	once	TRBJ1-1	CASSLDPSSNTEAFF	TGTGCCAGCAGCTTAGATCCAAGCTCGAACACTGAAGCTTTCTTT
TRBV3-1/TRBV3-2	TRBD1	-	TRBJ2-3	CASGTGGTDTQYF	TGTGCCAGCGGGACAGGGGGCACAGATACGCAGTATTTT
TRBV18	TRBD1	-	TRBJ2-6	CASSPPWGQSSGANVLTF	TGTGCCAGCTCACCACCCTGGGGACAGAGCTCTGGGGCCAACGTCCTGACTTTC
TRBV18	TRBD1	-	TRBJ2-6	CASSPSVGTGPGANVLTF	TGTGCCAGCTCACCAAGTGTCGGGACAGGACCTGGGGCCAACGTCCTGACTTTC
TRBV7-7	TRBD1	few	TRBJ1-1	CASSPGGITEAFF	TGTGCTAGCAGCCCAGGGGGCATCACTGAAGCTTTCTTT
TRBV5-6	-	-	TRBJ2-7	CASSPNGLPSYEQYF	TGTGCCAGCAGTCCGAATGGGCTCCCATCCTACGAGCAGTACTTC
TRBV9	-	-	TRBJ1-6	CASSVDGSPLHF	TGTGCCAGCAGCGTAGATGGTTCACCCCTCCACTTT
TRBV4-1	-	-	TRBJ1-1	CASSQDGGGKAFF	TGCGCCAGCAGCCAAGATGGGGGGGGTAAAGCTTTCTTT
TRBV18	TRBD1	-	TRBJ1-1	CASSLQGGTEAFF	TGTGCCAGCTCACTACAGGGGGGGACTGAAGCTTTCTTT
TRBV4-1	TRBD1	-	TRBJ1-5	CASSQVTLRGGNQPQHF	TGCGCCAGCAGCCAAGTTACTCTCAGGGGGGGCAATCAGCCCCAGCATTTT